The 14 T cell receptor beta chains given below trace back to one sample, sequenced in a study of Ad26.COV2.S vaccination and SARS-CoV-2 variants. Sequencing was performed with immunoSEQ multiplex PCR; in TCRdb, only in-frame clones are kept and a portion is missing. The data contain some 180,000 clones, approximately 88% of them singletons. Here the sequenced sample was peripheral blood, taken after recovery from COVID-19. Every receptor here comes from a human donor who had recovered from COVID-19.

The chain employs TRBV6-1 and TRBJ1-6, with a weak D call TRBD1 (6 bases). The V end lost 4 bases, the J end lost 7 bases, and 20 bases lay between the germline ends. Looked up from germline, CDR1 is MNHNS and CDR2 is SASEGT. The CDR3 loop spans 17 amino acids. The DNA for the CDR3 is TGTGCCAGCAGTGCCCTCTTAACAGGGTTACCCAATTCACCCCTCCACTTT. It encodes CASSALLTGLPNSPLHF.

The chain couples TRBV19 to TRBJ1-2; D is possibly TRBD1 (6 bases). CDR1 and CDR2 from the germline V gene are LNHDA and SQIVND (reference sequence). V gave up 6 bases and J gave up 8 bases, with 16 bases separating them. The CDR3 spans 13 residues. The CDR3 nucleotides read TGTGCCAGTAGGGTACAGGGAGTCGACGGCTACACCTTC. It is translated as CASRVQGVDGYTF.

The chain combines TRBV5-4 with TRBJ1-1; TRBD1 is a possible D gene (5 bases). This CDR3 region has 15 residues. V shed 0 bases and J shed 0 bases, with 9 bases lying between them. Per the germline V gene, CDR1 is SGHNT and CDR2 is YYREEE (reference sequence). The CDR3 reads CASSLVGGMNTEAFF. CDR3 in DNA: TGTGCCAGCAGCTTGGTCGGGGGGATGAACACTGAAGCTTTCTTT.

The gene calls are TRBV4-1 and TRBJ2-7; possible D gene TRBD2, 5 bases. The CDR3 runs 14 residues. With 5 bases removed from V and 3 bases from J, the gap between germline ends came to 14 bases. Germline CDR1 and CDR2: MGHRA and YSYEKL. The CDR3 protein is CASSSEPAGYEQYF. The CDR3 DNA sequence: TGCGCCAGCAGCTCGGAGCCTGCGGGCTACGAGCAGTACTTC.

The chain combines TRBV5-1 with TRBJ2-7, with 8 positions matching TRBD2. The germline V gene encodes CDR1 SGHRS and CDR2 YFSETQ. Trimming at V came to 0 bases and at J to 4 bases, leaving 3 bases not matched to a gene. The CDR3 runs 14 residues. CDR3 sequence reads: CASSLELADYEQYF. As DNA, the CDR3 is TGCGCCAGCAGCTTGGAACTAGCGGATTACGAGCAGTACTTC.

The J gene is TRBJ2-7, the V gene TRBV10-3; 11 nucleotides align to TRBD1. J gave up 5 bases and V 2 bases, and 2 bases lay outside the gene matches. The germline V gene encodes CDR1 ENHRY and CDR2 SYGVKD. This CDR3 comprises 14 residues. The DNA for the CDR3 is TGTGCCATCAGTGAGCCGGGACAGGGGGACGAGCAGTACTTC. Encoded protein: CAISEPGQGDEQYF.

The chain uses TRBV6-5 and TRBJ1-1; 10 nucleotides agree with TRBD1. CDR1 and CDR2 (germline): MNHEY, SVGAGI. The CDR3 is 14 residues long. The V gene end was trimmed by 6 bases and the J gene end by 1 base; junction bases not matched to a gene: 2. The CDR3 region has the DNA TGTGCCAGCAGCGGACAGGGGGGGAACACTGAAGCTTTCTTT. Translation: CASSGQGGNTEAFF.

This chain uses TRBV7-2 with TRBJ1-6, with 7 bases fitting TRBD1. The junction had 14 bases not matched to a gene; V was cut back by 6 bases and J by 0 bases. The CDR3 is made up of 19 amino acids. Germline V CDR1 and CDR2: SGHTA, FQGNSA. The CDR3 DNA is TGTGCCAGCAGTCGCACAGGGGCGACCCCAAGCTCCTATAATTCACCCCTCCACTTT. This gives the protein CASSRTGATPSSYNSPLHF. The complete variable domain, with remaining parts taken from reference TRBV7-2 and TRBJ1-6, reads GAGVSQSPSNKVTEKGKDVELRCDPISGHTALYWYRQSLGQGLEFLIYFQGNSAPDKSGLPSDRFSAERTGGSVSTLTIQRTQQEDSAVYLCASSRTGATPSSYNSPLHFGNGTRLTVT.

In DNA form, the CDR3 reads TGCGCCAGCAGCCCACGACTAGTTTTGGGGGTCAATGAGCAGTTCTTC. Residues: CASSPRLVLGVNEQFF. The chain is built from TRBV4-1 and TRBJ2-1; D might be TRBD2 (6 bases). The CDR3 consists of 16 residues. V was shortened by 4 bases and J by 6 bases, with 19 bases between the two germline ends. Germline V gene sequence: CDR1 MGHRA, CDR2 YSYEKL.

This chain uses TRBV9 with TRBJ2-1, with TRBD2 matching over 11 bases. CDR1 SGDLS and CDR2 YYNGEE come from the germline V gene. The trim removed 0 bases at V and 1 base at J, leaving 9 bases unmatched. This CDR3 is 19 amino acids long. The CDR3 DNA reads TGTGCCAGCAGCGTAGCTGCGATAGTAGCGGGAGGGTCCTACAATGAGCAGTTCTTC. Protein sequence: CASSVAAIVAGGSYNEQFF.

This chain links TRBV27 with TRBJ2-5; TRBD1 agrees at 9 bases. Looked up from germline, CDR1 is MNHEY and CDR2 is SMNVEV (reference sequence). The length of the CDR3 is 14 residues. V shed 6 bases, J shed 5 bases, and the junction held 7 bases outside the gene matches. In DNA, the CDR3 is TGTGCCAGCAGGAAACAGGGGGCGCGGGAGACCCAGTACTTC. As protein: CASRKQGARETQYF.

CDR3 amino acids: CASSEGLADYEQYF. The CDR3 region has the DNA TGCGCCAGCAGTGAGGGACTAGCAGACTACGAGCAGTACTTC. V usage is TRBV10-1 and J usage is TRBJ2-7; TRBD2 matches 8 bases. Trimming took 2 bases from V and 3 from J; bases not matched to a gene: 3. The CDR3 is 14 residues long. Germline CDR1 and CDR2: WNHNN and SYGVQD (reference sequence).

CDR3 residues: CASSLGPGMNTEAFF. CDR3 coding DNA: TGCGCCAGCAGCTTGGGCCCAGGGATGAACACTGAAGCTTTCTTT. The chain has TRBV5-1 and TRBJ1-1; D is possibly TRBD1 (5 bases). V was trimmed by 0 bases and J by 0 bases, leaving 9 bases between them. There are 15 residues in the CDR3. CDR1 is SGHRS and CDR2 is YFSETQ in the germline V gene.

This chain uses TRBV5-6 with TRBJ1-3; D is possibly TRBD1 (5 bases). In germline, CDR1 is SGHDT, CDR2 YYEEEE. The CDR3 is made up of 15 amino acids. The V gene lost 4 bases and the J gene lost 0 bases, with 11 bases spanning the gap. The chain's CDR3 is CASSPGLVSGNTIYF. CDR3 DNA: TGTGCCAGCAGCCCGGGACTGGTCTCTGGAAACACCATATATTTT. The variable domain in full, completed from reference TRBV5-6 and TRBJ1-3, reads DAGVTQSPTHLIKTRGQQVTLRCSPKSGHDTVSWYQQALGQGPQFIFQYYEEEERQRGNFPDRFSGHQFPNYSSELNVNALLLGDSALYLCASSPGLVSGNTIYFGEGSWLTVV.